The present TCR beta chain was sequenced within a study of blood T cell repertoires in COVID-19. Participants had their cohort set by participant-reported clinical history. Trimming removed 0 bases at V and 4 bases at J, with 13 bases between. The CDR3 runs 16 residues. Germline CDR1 reads SGHDN; CDR2 reads FVKESK. Generated by immunoSEQ multiplex PCR, the TCRdb table keeps only in-frame clones and is missing some. The sample contains a few hundred thousand clones, around 89% of which appear only once. The chain employs TRBV14 and TRBJ2-1; possibly TRBD2 for D (5 bases). This clonotype was obtained from a woman in her 40s who had recovered from COVID-19. The sequenced sample was PBMCs or T cells enriched from blood (not recorded which). CDR3 protein: CASSQESGNTYNEQFF. The CDR3 DNA reads TGTGCCAGCAGCCAAGAGAGCGGAAACACTTACAATGAGCAGTTCTTC.